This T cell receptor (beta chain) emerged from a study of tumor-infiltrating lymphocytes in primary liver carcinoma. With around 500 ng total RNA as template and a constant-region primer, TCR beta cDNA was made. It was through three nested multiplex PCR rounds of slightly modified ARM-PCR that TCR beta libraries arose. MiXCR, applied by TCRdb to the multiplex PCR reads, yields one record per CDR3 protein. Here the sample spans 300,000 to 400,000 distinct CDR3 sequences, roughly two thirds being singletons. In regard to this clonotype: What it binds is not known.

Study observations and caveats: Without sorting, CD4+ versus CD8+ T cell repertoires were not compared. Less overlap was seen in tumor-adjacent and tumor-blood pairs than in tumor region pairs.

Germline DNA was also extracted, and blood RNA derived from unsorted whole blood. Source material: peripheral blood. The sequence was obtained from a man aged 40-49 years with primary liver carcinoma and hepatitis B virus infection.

CDR3 DNA sequence: TGCGCCAGCAGCGTTCAGGGGAATCAGCCCCAGCATTTT. Translation gives CASSVQGNQPQHF. The rearrangement uses TRBV5-1 and TRBJ1-5; D possibly corresponds to TRBD1 (6 bases). V dropped 4 bases and J dropped 4 bases, with 9 bases sitting between them. This CDR3 is 13 amino acids long. Germline CDR1 and CDR2: SGHRS and YFSETQ. The full variable domain, with the rest looked up from reference TRBV5-1 and TRBJ1-5, is KAGVTQTPRYLIKTRGQQVTLSCSPISGHRSVSWYQQTPGQGLQFLFEYFSETQRNKGNFPGRFSGRQFSNSRSEMNVSTLELGDSALYLCASSVQGNQPQHFGDGTRLSIL.